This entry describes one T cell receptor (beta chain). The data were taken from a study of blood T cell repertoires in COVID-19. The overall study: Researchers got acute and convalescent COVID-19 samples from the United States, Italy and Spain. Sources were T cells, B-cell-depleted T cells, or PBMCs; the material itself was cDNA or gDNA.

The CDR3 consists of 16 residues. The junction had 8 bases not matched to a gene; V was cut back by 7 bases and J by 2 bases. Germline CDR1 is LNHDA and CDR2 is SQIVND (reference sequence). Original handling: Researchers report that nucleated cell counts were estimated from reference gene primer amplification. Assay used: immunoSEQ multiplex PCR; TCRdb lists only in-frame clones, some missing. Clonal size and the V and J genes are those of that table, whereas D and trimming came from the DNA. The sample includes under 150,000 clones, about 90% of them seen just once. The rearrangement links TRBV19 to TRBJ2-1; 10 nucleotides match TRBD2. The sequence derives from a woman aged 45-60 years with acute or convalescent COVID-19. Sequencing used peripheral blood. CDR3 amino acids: CASTLQGLAPYNEQFF. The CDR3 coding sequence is TGTGCCAGTACCCTTCAGGGACTAGCGCCCTACAATGAGCAGTTCTTC.